Presented here are 4 T cell receptor beta chains from one specimen sequenced in a study of blood T cells in healthy people across ages. Together with a sample-barcoded 5' primer, a J-beta primer mix was included in a second PCR lasting roughly 7 to 11 cycles. One entry per CDR3 protein, called by TCRdb with MiXCR from the 5' RACE reads. The profile shows about 800,000 distinct CDR3 sequences, roughly 64% of them singletons. The specimen was blood. The receptors come from a man in his thirties or forties in good health.

This rearrangement joins TRBV5-1 to TRBJ2-5; a possible D gene is TRBD1 (5 bases). V was cut by 4 bases and J by 2 bases, with 12 bases left in between. Germline V gene lookup returns CDR1 SGHRS and CDR2 YFSETQ. This CDR3 comprises 14 residues. The CDR3 loop reads CASSPKTDQETQYF. The CDR3 DNA reads TGCGCCAGCAGCCCGAAGACAGATCAAGAGACCCAGTACTTC.

CDR3 region: CASSQGSGFSQPQHF. Here the CDR3 DNA reads TGTGCCAGCAGCCAGGGGTCGGGGTTCAGTCAGCCCCAGCATTTT. The chain employs TRBV3-1 and TRBJ1-5; D is undetermined. The CDR3 length is 15 residues. Trimming removed 3 bases at V and 6 bases at J, with 15 bases between. The germline V gene has CDR1 LGHDT and CDR2 YNNKEL (reference sequence).

The chain has TRBV7-2 and TRBJ2-3, with D perhaps assigned TRBD1 or TRBD2 (5 bases each). With 2 bases removed from V and 2 bases from J, the gap between germline ends came to 20 bases. The CDR3 length is 18 residues. Germline values: CDR1 SGHTA, CDR2 FQGNSA. In DNA form, the CDR3 reads TGTGCCAGCAGCTTATCCGAAAAGTATGGGGGATACACAGATACGCAGTATTTT. Translated: CASSLSEKYGGYTDTQYF.

This sequence joins TRBV5-1 and TRBJ2-5; 7 bases map to TRBD1. Germline values: CDR1 SGHRS, CDR2 YFSETQ. The CDR3 has 14 residues. V trimming: 2 bases; J trimming: 6 bases; junction bases outside the gene matches: 7. The CDR3 loop is CASSFGTAGQTQYF. The CDR3 nucleotides read TGCGCCAGCAGCTTCGGGACAGCTGGGCAGACCCAGTACTTC.